This T cell receptor (beta chain) was sequenced during a study of blood T cell repertoires in COVID-19. Background on the study: Some COVID-19 samples were acute and others convalescent; all came from the United States, Italy and Spain. The analysed material was cDNA or gDNA that came from T cells, B-cell-depleted T cells, or PBMCs.

Germline V gene sequence: CDR1 KGHSH, CDR2 LQKENI. Germline trimming cut 4 bases from V and 8 bases from J; bases unmatched to any gene: 9. The length of the CDR3 is 15 residues. Authors' analysis steps: Reference gene primers were amplified, and this amplification served to estimate nucleated cell counts. Sequencing was performed with immunoSEQ multiplex PCR; in TCRdb, only in-frame clones are kept and a portion is missing. Clone size and V and J calls were adopted from that table, with D and trimming inferred from the DNA. Altogether 140,000 or so clones are present, approximately 88% being singletons, with the ten largest covering roughly 10%.

The rearrangement joins TRBV18 to TRBJ1-1; TRBD1 matches 11 bases. Sequencing was carried out using peripheral blood. This receptor was identified in a man in his 60s with active or convalescent COVID-19. The CDR3 region has the DNA TGTGCCAGCTCACGACCGGACAGGGGGCTTTCGGAAGCTTTCTTT. Its translation: CASSRPDRGLSEAFF.